The 15 T cell receptor beta chains below all came from one sample that was sequenced in a study of blood T cell repertoires in COVID-19 (dated by TCRdb to 2018 to 2021). Libraries were built with the immunoSEQ multiplex PCR assay. Drawn from immuneACCESS, this table holds only the in-frame rearrangements with V and J called that TCRdb kept. Clones are partly lost; checked studies trace under half to an unresolved V gene and leave the rest unexplained. Across this sample there are under 500,000 clones, with about 89% seen only once. 4.3% of the sample goes to the ten largest clones. Sequencing was done on a sample of peripheral blood. Receptors were obtained from a woman aged 25 to 39 with acute or convalescent COVID-19.

CDR3: CASSESGGGSDEQFF. DNA of the CDR3: TGTGCCAGCAGTGAAAGTGGGGGGGGCAGCGATGAGCAGTTCTTC. The chain employs TRBV6-1 and TRBJ2-1; possibly TRBD2 for D (7 bases). The CDR3 length is 15 residues. Trimming took 2 bases from V and 8 from J, leaving 16 bases between them. The germline V gene has CDR1 MNHNS and CDR2 SASEGT.

On this clone itself: Other nucleotide sequences from this sample produce the same CDR3. The chain employs TRBV19 and TRBJ2-7; D remains unclear. The length of the CDR3 is 13 residues. V was pared by 1 base and J by 0 bases, with 4 bases between. Germline V lookup: CDR1 LNHDA, CDR2 SQIVND (reference sequence). The CDR3 bases are TGTGCCAGTAGTATAGGGGCCTCCTACGAGCAGTACTTC. Protein product: CASSIGASYEQYF.

The chain combines TRBV21-1 with TRBJ1-2; no DNA check was done on the table's D call, TRBD1. TRBV21-1 represents a pseudogene. The CDR3 sequence is 17 residues long. The CDR3 reads CASSISKPGHKNYGYTF. The CDR3 region has the DNA TGTGCCAGCAGCATATCTAAACCGGGACACAAGAACTATGGCTACACCTTC.

This chain uses TRBV6-5 with TRBJ1-1, with 9 nucleotides matching TRBD1. The V segment lost 6 bases and the J segment 5 bases; nucleotides outside the gene matches: 7. CDR1 MNHEY and CDR2 SVGAGI come from the germline V gene. CDR3 size: 14 residues. The CDR3 region has the DNA TGTGCCAGCAGCCGAGGGACAGGGCAAACTGAAGCTTTCTTT. Amino acids: CASSRGTGQTEAFF.

This rearrangement joins TRBV18 to TRBJ2-1; TRBD1 matches 12 bases. V dropped 5 bases and J dropped 4; count of bases not matched to a gene: 3. CDR3 length: 15 residues. Looked up from germline, CDR1 is KGHSH and CDR2 is LQKENI. The CDR3 sequence is CASSGTGGYYNEQFF. The CDR3 DNA sequence: TGTGCCAGCTCAGGGACAGGGGGCTATTACAATGAGCAGTTCTTC.

The genes are TRBV5-1 and TRBJ1-2; D unclear. The germline gives CDR1 SGHRS, CDR2 YFSETQ. Deletions cut 4 bases from V and 7 bases from J, with 14 bases between. The CDR3 consists of 13 residues. CDR3 DNA sequence: TGCGCCAGCAGCCGGGGAGAGGTTCTTGGCTACACCTTC. It specifies CASSRGEVLGYTF.

This chain joins TRBV7-2 and TRBJ2-3; D possibly corresponds to TRBD2 (5 bases). Germline V lookup: CDR1 SGHTA, CDR2 FQGNSA. The CDR3 is 15 residues long. V was cut by 0 bases and J by 5 bases, with 12 bases left in between. In nucleotides, the CDR3 is TGTGCCAGCAGCTTAGCGCATGGGGAGATAGATACGCAGTATTTT. This gives the protein CASSLAHGEIDTQYF.

This chain uses TRBV6-6 with TRBJ1-2, with 7 bases lining up with TRBD1. The CDR3 has 13 residues. The V gene end was trimmed by 3 bases and the J gene end by 7 bases; junction bases not matched to a gene: 5. Germline V gene data show CDR1 as MNHNY and CDR2 as SVGAGI (reference sequence). The CDR3 DNA is TGTGCCAGCAGTTATAACAGGGGCGGTGGCTACACCTTC. Translation: CASSYNRGGGYTF.

The chain links TRBV28 to TRBJ1-1; 9 nucleotides line up with TRBD1. CDR1 and CDR2 (germline): MDHEN, SYDVKM. CDR3 length equals 13 residues. Losses at the gene ends were 6 bases for V and 6 bases for J; bases not matched to a gene: 5. The CDR3 DNA follows: TGTGCCAGCAGAACCACAGGGGGCTCTGAAGCTTTCTTT. Amino acid sequence: CASRTTGGSEAFF.

The gene calls are TRBV14 and TRBJ2-3; 9 bases align to TRBD2. The CDR3 contains 15 residues. Trimming took 3 bases from V and 5 from J; bases not matched to a gene: 6. CDR1 is SGHDN, CDR2 FVKESK, per germline. CDR3 region: CASSQGTSLKDTQYF. CDR3 nucleotides: TGTGCCAGCAGCCAGGGGACTAGCCTGAAAGATACGCAGTATTTT.

This chain joins TRBV27 and TRBJ2-4; 7 positions agree with TRBD1. Germline V gene sequence: CDR1 MNHEY, CDR2 SMNVEV (reference sequence). The CDR3 has 13 residues. V shed 0 bases and J 7 bases; nucleotides not matched to a gene: 0. In DNA, the CDR3 is TGTGCCAGCAGTTTATCCAGGGGGAACATTCAGTACTTC. It codes for CASSLSRGNIQYF.

The V gene is TRBV4-1, the J gene TRBJ2-5; 7 positions agree with TRBD1. Germline V lookup: CDR1 MGHRA, CDR2 YSYEKL. With 4 bases clipped from V and 3 bases from J, the junction kept 5 bases outside the gene matches. CDR3 length: 14 residues. CDR3 sequence: CASSPRQGEETQYF. CDR3 nucleotide sequence: TGCGCCAGCAGCCCCCGACAGGGAGAAGAGACCCAGTACTTC.

V usage is TRBV7-9 and J usage is TRBJ1-2; possible D gene TRBD1, 5 bases. CDR1 SEHNR and CDR2 FQNEAQ come from the germline V gene (reference sequence). CDR3 length: 15 amino acids. The V end was cut by 4 bases, the J end by 0 bases, with 12 bases between. CDR3 in amino acids: CASSSLQDSNYGYTF. CDR3 sequence (DNA): TGTGCCAGCAGCTCACTACAGGATTCTAACTATGGCTACACCTTC.

This sequence joins TRBV25-1 and TRBJ1-1; TRBD1 matches at 8 bases. This CDR3 spans 15 amino acids. J lost 1 base, V lost 1 base, and 2 bases had no gene match. From germline, CDR1 is MGHDK and CDR2 SYGVNS. The DNA for the CDR3 is TGTGCCAGCAGTGAATCAGGGGGCAGGAACACTGAAGCTTTCTTT. Translation gives CASSESGGRNTEAFF.

This clone was seen a handful of times. The V call is TRBV18, the J call TRBJ2-1, with TRBD1 matching over 9 bases. Germline trimming cut 5 bases from V and 4 bases from J; bases unmatched to any gene: 12. This CDR3 region has 17 residues. CDR1 and CDR2 (germline): KGHSH, LQKENI. This chain's CDR3 is CASSVETGTGIYNEQFF. The CDR3 DNA reads TGTGCCAGCTCAGTAGAAACAGGGACAGGGATTTACAATGAGCAGTTCTTC.